The rows below give T cell receptor beta chains drawn from one sample of a study of blood T cells in healthy people across ages. TCRdb re-derived calls from the 5' RACE reads in MiXCR, one entry per CDR3 protein. The sample includes around 620,000 distinct CDR3 sequences, approximately 30% of them seen just once. Sequences were obtained from blood. The receptors here all came from a woman aged 70-85 years in good health. The CDR3 runs from the conserved cysteine through the conserved F or W. D genes are given only for firm matches. Clone size is stated in some rows and not others, as once, few, many or a class when expanded.

D | J | V | size | DNA | CDR3
. | TRBJ2-5 | TRBV7-2 | few | TGTGCCAGCAGCTCATCTGGAGGGAAAGAGACCCAGTACTTC | CASSSSGGKETQYF
. | TRBJ2-5 | TRBV2 | few | TGTGCCAGCACCGCGGGACTCTGGGAGACCCAGTACTTC | CASTAGLWETQYF
TRBD2 | TRBJ2-7 | TRBV27 | few | TGTGCCAGCTGTCCAGCGGGAGCCTCATACGAGCAGTACTTC | CASCPAGASYEQYF
. | TRBJ2-5 | TRBV7-2 | . | TGTGCCAGCAGCTCCAATATAGAGACCCAGTACTTC | CASSSNIETQYF
TRBD1 | TRBJ1-1 | TRBV20-1 | few | TGCAGTGCCCCGGACAGGACTTCGAACACTGAAGCTTTCTTT | CSAPDRTSNTEAFF
. | TRBJ2-5 | TRBV19 | many | TGTGCCAGTAGTATTGGCCAGAGGGTGGAGACCCAGTACTTC | CASSIGQRVETQYF
TRBD2 | TRBJ2-3 | TRBV5-1 | . | TGCGCCAGCAGCTCCCCAGCGGGGAGCATAGATACGCAGTATTTT | CASSSPAGSIDTQYF
. | TRBJ1-3 | TRBV6-1 | few | TGTGCCAGCAGTGAAAGTACAGGGCTGACTGGAAACACCATATATTTT | CASSESTGLTGNTIYF
. | TRBJ2-7 | TRBV29-1 | many | TGCAGCGTTTCCGACGACTACGAGCAGTACTTC | CSVSDDYEQYF
. | TRBJ2-5 | TRBV7-2 | . | TGTGCCAACAGCTTGATGGGGACCCAGTACTTC | CANSLMGTQYF
. | TRBJ2-1 | TRBV11-2 | few | TGTGCCAGCAGCTTGGGCGGGGCCTCTACCTACAATGAGCAGTTCTTC | CASSLGGASTYNEQFF
. | TRBJ2-2 | TRBV29-1 | . | TGCAGCGTCAGACGCCAAGGAAACACCGGGGAGCTGTTTTTT | CSVRRQGNTGELFF
. | TRBJ2-1 | TRBV7-6 | . | TGTGCCAGCAGCTCCCGGGACTCTAGCTCCTACAATGAGCAGTTCTTC | CASSSRDSSSYNEQFF
. | TRBJ2-5 | TRBV5-1 | many | TGCGCCAGCAGCGCAAACCAAGAGACCCAGTACTTC | CASSANQETQYF
TRBD1 | TRBJ2-6 | TRBV4-3 | few | TGCGCCAGCAGCCAGGGACAGGGGACCAACGTCCTGACTTTC | CASSQGQGTNVLTF
TRBD2 | TRBJ2-3 | TRBV9 | . | TGTGCCAGCAGCGTAGCGGGGGGGTCGGATACGCAGTATTTT | CASSVAGGSDTQYF
. | TRBJ1-2 | TRBV15 | few | TGTGCCACCAGCAGAGCGAGGGCCTACACCTTC | CATSRARAYTF
TRBD1 | TRBJ2-5 | TRBV7-2 | . | TGTGCCAGCAGCCCACGGACAGGAGCTAGCCCTCCCCAGTACTTC | CASSPRTGASPPQYF
. | TRBJ1-1 | TRBV20-1 | . | TGCAGTGCTAGTCAGGGAAAGACTGAAGCTTTCTTT | CSASQGKTEAFF
TRBD1 | TRBJ1-5 | TRBV20-1 | . | TGCAGTGCTAGAGATTTGGGAGGGGGCGATCAGCCCCAGCATTTT | CSARDLGGGDQPQHF
. | TRBJ1-1 | TRBV13 | . | TGTGCCAGCAGCTCCCGGCCGGGAAACACTGAAGCTTTCTTT | CASSSRPGNTEAFF
TRBD1 | TRBJ1-2 | TRBV3-1 | . | TGTGCCAGCAGCCACGGACAGGGAGAGCGCTATGGCTACACCTTC | CASSHGQGERYGYTF
. | TRBJ1-2 | TRBV20-1 | . | TGCAGTGCTAATCTCCAGGACCATCTCTATGGCTACACCTTC | CSANLQDHLYGYTF
TRBD1 | TRBJ2-7 | TRBV15 | once | TGTGCCACCAGCAGCCGGGACAGCTCCTACGAGCAGTACTTC | CATSSRDSSYEQYF
. | TRBJ2-2 | TRBV19 | . | TGTGCCAGTAGTCAAGCAGGGGACACCGGGGAGCTGTTTTTT | CASSQAGDTGELFF
TRBD1 | TRBJ1-6 | TRBV3-1 | few | TGTGCCAGCAGCCAAACCGGGACAGGGTCTAATTCACCCCTCCACTTT | CASSQTGTGSNSPLHF